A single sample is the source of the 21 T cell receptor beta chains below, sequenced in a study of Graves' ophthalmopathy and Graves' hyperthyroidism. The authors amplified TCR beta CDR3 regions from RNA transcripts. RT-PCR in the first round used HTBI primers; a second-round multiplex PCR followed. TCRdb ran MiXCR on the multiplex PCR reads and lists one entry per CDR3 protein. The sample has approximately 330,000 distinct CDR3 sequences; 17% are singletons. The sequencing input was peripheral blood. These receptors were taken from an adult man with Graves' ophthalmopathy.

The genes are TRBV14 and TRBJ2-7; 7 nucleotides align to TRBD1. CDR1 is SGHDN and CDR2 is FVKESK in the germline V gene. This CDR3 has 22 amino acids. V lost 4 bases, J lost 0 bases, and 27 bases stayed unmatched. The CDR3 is CASSPTKYRVFRENRGSYEQYF. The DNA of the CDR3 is TGTGCCAGCAGCCCAACGAAATACCGAGTGTTTCGTGAGAACAGGGGCTCCTACGAGCAGTACTTC.

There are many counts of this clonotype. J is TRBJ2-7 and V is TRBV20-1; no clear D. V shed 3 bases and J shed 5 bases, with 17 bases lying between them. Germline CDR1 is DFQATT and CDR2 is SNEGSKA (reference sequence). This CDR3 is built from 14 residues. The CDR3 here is CSASSPFNVDEQYF. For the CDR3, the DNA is TGCAGTGCTAGTTCGCCGTTCAACGTGGACGAGCAGTACTTC.

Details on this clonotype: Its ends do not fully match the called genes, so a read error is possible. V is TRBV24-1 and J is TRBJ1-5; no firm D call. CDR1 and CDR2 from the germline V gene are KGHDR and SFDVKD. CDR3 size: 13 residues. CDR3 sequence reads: CATSARSNQPQHF. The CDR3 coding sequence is TGTGCCACCAGTGCTAGAAGCAATCAGCCCCAGCATTTC.

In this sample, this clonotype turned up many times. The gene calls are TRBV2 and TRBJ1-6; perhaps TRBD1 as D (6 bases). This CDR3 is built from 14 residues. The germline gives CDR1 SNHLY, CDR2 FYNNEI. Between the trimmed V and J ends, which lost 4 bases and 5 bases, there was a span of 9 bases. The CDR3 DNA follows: TGTGCCAGCAGTGTAGGACAGAATAATTCACCCCTCCACTTT. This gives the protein CASSVGQNNSPLHF.

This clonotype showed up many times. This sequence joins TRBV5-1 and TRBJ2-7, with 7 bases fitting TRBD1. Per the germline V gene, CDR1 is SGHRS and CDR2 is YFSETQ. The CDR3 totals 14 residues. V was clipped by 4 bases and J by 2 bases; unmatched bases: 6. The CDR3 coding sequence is TGCGCCAGCAGCCCCGGGACAGCCCCCTACGAGCAGTACTTC. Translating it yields CASSPGTAPYEQYF.

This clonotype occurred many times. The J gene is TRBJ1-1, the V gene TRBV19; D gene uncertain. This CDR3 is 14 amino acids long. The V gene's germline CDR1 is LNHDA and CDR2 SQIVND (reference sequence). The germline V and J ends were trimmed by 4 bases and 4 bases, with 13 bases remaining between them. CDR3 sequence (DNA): TGTGCCAGTAGTAGTCCGGGCTTGGTCACTGAAGCTTTCTTT. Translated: CASSSPGLVTEAFF.

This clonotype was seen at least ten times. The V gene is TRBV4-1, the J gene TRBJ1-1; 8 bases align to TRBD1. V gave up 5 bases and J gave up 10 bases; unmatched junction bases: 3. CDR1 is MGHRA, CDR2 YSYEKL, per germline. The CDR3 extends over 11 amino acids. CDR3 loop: CASSGTGGAFF. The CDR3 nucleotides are TGCGCCAGCAGCGGGACAGGAGGAGCTTTCTTT.

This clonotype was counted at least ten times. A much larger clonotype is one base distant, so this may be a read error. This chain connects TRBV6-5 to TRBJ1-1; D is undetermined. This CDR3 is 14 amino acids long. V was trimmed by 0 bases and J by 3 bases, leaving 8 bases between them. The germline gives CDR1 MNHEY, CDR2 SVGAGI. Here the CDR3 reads CASSYSKGYTEAFF. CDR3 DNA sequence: TGTGCCAGCAGTTACTCGAAAGGGTACACTGAAGCTTTCTTT.

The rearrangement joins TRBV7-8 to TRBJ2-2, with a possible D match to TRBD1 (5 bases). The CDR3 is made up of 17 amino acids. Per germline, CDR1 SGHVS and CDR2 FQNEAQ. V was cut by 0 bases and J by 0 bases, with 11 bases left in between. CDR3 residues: CASSLAAGRPNTGELFF. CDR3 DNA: TGTGCCAGCAGCTTAGCGGCAGGGCGACCGAACACCGGGGAGCTGTTTTTT.

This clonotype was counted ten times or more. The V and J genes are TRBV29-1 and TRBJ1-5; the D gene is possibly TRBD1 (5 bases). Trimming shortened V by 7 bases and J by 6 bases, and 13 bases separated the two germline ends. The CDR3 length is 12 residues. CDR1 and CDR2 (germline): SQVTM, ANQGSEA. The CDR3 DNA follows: TGCAGCGCTGGCTGGGGCTCTCAGCCCCAGCATTTT. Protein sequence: CSAGWGSQPQHF.

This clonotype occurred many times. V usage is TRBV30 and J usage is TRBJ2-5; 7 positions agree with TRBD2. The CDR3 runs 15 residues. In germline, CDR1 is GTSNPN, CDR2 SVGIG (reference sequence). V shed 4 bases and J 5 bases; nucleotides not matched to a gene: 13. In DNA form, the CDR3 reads TGTGCCTGGACCCCGAGGGGCGGGGGTGAGGAGACCCAGTACTTC. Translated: CAWTPRGGGEETQYF.

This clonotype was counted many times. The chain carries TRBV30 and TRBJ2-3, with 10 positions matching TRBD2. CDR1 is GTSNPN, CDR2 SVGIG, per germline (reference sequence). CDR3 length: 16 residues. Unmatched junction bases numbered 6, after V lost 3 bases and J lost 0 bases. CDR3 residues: CAWSDGTSDSTDTQYF. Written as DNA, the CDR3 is TGTGCCTGGAGCGACGGGACTAGCGATAGCACAGATACGCAGTATTTT.

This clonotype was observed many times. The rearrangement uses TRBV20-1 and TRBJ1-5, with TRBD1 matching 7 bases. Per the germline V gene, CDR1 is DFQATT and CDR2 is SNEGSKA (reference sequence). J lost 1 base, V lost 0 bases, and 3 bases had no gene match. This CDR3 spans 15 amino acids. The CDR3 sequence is CSARDQGGSNQPQHF. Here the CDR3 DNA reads TGCAGTGCTAGAGACCAGGGGGGAAGCAATCAGCCCCAGCATTTT.

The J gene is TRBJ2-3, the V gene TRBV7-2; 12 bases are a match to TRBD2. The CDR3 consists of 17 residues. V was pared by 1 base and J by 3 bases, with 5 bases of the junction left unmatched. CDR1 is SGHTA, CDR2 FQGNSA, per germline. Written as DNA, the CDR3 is TGTGCCAGCAGCTTAGGCGCACTAGCGGGGGGTACAGATACGCAGTATTTT. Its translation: CASSLGALAGGTDTQYF.

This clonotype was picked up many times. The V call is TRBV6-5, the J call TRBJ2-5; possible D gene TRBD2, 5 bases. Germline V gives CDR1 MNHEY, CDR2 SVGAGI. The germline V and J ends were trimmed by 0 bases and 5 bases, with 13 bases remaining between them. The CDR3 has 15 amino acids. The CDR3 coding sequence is TGTGCCAGCAGTTACTCGCTTCGGGATTTGGAGACCCAGTACTTC. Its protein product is CASSYSLRDLETQYF.

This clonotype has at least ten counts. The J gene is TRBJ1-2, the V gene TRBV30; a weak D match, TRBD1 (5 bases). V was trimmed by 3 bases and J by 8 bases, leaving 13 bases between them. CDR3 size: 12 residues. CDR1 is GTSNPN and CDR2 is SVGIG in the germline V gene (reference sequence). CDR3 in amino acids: CAWRKGSEGYTF. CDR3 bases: TGTGCCTGGAGGAAGGGGTCGGAAGGCTACACCTTC.

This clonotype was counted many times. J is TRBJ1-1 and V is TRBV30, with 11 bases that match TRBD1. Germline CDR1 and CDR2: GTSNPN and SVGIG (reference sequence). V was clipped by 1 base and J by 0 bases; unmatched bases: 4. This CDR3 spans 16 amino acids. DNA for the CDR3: TGTGCCTGGAGTGGGGGGACAGGGGGGATGAACACTGAAGCTTTCTTT. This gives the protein CAWSGGTGGMNTEAFF.

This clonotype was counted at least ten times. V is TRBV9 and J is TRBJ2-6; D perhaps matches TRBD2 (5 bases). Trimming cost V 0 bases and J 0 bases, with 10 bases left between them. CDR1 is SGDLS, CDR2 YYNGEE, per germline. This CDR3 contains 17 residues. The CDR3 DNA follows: TGTGCCAGCAGCGTAGATACGGGGATCTCTGGGGCCAACGTCCTGACTTTC. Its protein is CASSVDTGISGANVLTF.

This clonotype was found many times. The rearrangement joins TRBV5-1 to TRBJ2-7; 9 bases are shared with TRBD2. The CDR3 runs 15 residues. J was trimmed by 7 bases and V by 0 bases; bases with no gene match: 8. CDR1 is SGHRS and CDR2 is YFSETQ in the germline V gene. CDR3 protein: CASSLGTSGPMEQYF. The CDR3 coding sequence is TGCGCCAGCAGCTTGGGTACTAGCGGGCCCATGGAGCAGTACTTC.

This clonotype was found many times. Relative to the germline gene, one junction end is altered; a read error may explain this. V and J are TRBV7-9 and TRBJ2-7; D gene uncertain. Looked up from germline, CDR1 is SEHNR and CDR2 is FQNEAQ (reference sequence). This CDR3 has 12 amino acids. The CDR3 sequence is CASSESSYERYF. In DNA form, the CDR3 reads TGTGCCAGCAGCGAAAGCTCCTACGAGCGGTACTTC. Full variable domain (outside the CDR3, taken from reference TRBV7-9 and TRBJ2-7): DTGVSQNPRHKITKRGQNVTFRCDPISEHNRLYWYRQTLGQGPEFLTYFQNEAQLEKSRLLSDRFSAERPKGSFSTLEIQRTEQGDSAMYLCASSESSYERYFGPGTRLTVT.

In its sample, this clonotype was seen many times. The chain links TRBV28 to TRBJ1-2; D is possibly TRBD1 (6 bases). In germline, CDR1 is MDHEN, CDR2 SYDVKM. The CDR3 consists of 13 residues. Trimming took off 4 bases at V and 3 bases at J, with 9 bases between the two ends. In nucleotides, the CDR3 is TGTGCCAGCAGTTATGGGGGCCACTATGGCTACACCTTC. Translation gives CASSYGGHYGYTF.